One and the same sample provided the 3 T cell receptor beta chains below, sequenced in a study of blood T cell repertoires in COVID-19. The method was immunoSEQ multiplex PCR; TCRdb's version includes in-frame clones alone and lacks a portion of them. The sample lists about 180,000 clones, more than 85% occurring once. Material for sequencing was peripheral blood. The receptors were sampled from a woman in her twenties or thirties with active or convalescent COVID-19.

The rearrangement joins TRBV12-3 or TRBV12-4 to TRBJ1-1; D uncertain. Trimming took 2 bases from V and 5 from J, leaving 9 bases between them. This CDR3 is built from 13 residues. The CDR3 sequence is CASSLSRVTEAFF. For the CDR3, the DNA is TGTGCCAGCAGTTTATCGAGGGTTACTGAAGCTTTCTTT.

The chain has TRBV19 and TRBJ1-2; D is undetermined. This CDR3 is built from 13 residues. The germline V gene encodes CDR1 LNHDA and CDR2 SQIVND (reference sequence). Trimming pared 3 bases from V and 2 bases from J, leaving 7 bases between. The CDR3: CASSIRENYGYTF. The CDR3 nucleotides read TGTGCCAGTAGTATTAGAGAAAACTATGGCTACACCTTC. The full variable domain, completed using reference TRBV19 and TRBJ1-2, is DGGITQSPKYLFRKEGQNVTLSCEQNLNHDAMYWYRQDPGQGLRLIYYSQIVNDFQKGDIAEGYSVSREKKESFPLTVTSAQKNPTAFYLCASSIRENYGYTFGSGTRLTVV.

This chain links TRBV13 with TRBJ2-7; 7 nucleotides line up with TRBD1. The trim removed 6 bases at V and 0 bases at J, leaving 11 bases unmatched. Germline V gene data show CDR1 as PRHDT and CDR2 as FYEKMQ (reference sequence). This CDR3 region has 16 residues. The CDR3 bases are TGTGCCAGCAGAAAAGAAACCGGGACAGCCTCCTACGAGCAGTACTTC. Translation: CASRKETGTASYEQYF.